This passage covers 14 T cell receptor beta chains from one sample sequenced in a study of CD4 T cell repertoires in COVID-19. Profiling relied on immunoSEQ multiplex PCR, and the TCRdb table lists in-frame clones only, not all of them. Of fewer than 25,000 clones in the sample, about nine tenths were seen once. Sequencing was done directly on freshly isolated, uncultured memory T cells. The material was central memory CD4+ T cells from blood, obtained before the COVID-19 pandemic. All receptors come from a human donor who had COVID-19.

The chain employs TRBV30 and TRBJ1-1, with a weak D call TRBD1 (5 bases). This CDR3 spans 14 amino acids. V dropped 5 bases and J dropped 2 bases, with 15 bases sitting between them. Germline V lookup: CDR1 GTSNPN, CDR2 SVGIG (reference sequence). The CDR3 DNA follows: TGTGCCTGGGTGAACAGGTATCCTAACACTGAAGCTTTCTTT. Its translation: CAWVNRYPNTEAFF.

The chain combines TRBV6-5 with TRBJ2-2; tentative D call: TRBD1 (6 bases). Looked up from germline, CDR1 is MNHEY and CDR2 is SVGAGI. The V gene lost 5 bases and the J gene lost 1 base, with 11 bases spanning the gap. CDR3 size: 15 residues. CDR3 sequence reads: CASSPWTENTGELFF. For the CDR3, the DNA is TGTGCCAGCAGTCCCTGGACAGAGAACACCGGGGAGCTGTTTTTT.

The rearrangement joins TRBV5-6 to TRBJ2-7, with 7 bases fitting TRBD1. This CDR3 contains 14 residues. Per the germline V gene, CDR1 is SGHDT and CDR2 is YYEEEE. Trimming removed 2 bases from V and 5 bases from J; junction bases left unmatched: 7. The CDR3 spells CASSLRTGVNEQYF. The CDR3 nucleotides read TGTGCCAGCAGCTTACGTACAGGGGTGAACGAGCAGTACTTC.

This clone has a single count. V is TRBV29-1 and J is TRBJ2-1; D may be TRBD1 (6 bases). V was cut by 7 bases and J by 0 bases, with 13 bases left in between. Germline V lookup: CDR1 SQVTM, CDR2 ANQGSEA. This CDR3 is 14 amino acids long. This CDR3 is CSAGQSSSYNEQFF. The CDR3 bases are TGCAGCGCCGGACAGTCCAGCTCCTACAATGAGCAGTTCTTC.

This chain uses TRBV19 with TRBJ1-6; weak D call: TRBD1 (5 bases). V dropped 3 bases and J dropped 0 bases, with 9 bases sitting between them. The length of the CDR3 is 16 residues. In germline, CDR1 is LNHDA, CDR2 SQIVND (reference sequence). The CDR3 region is CASSIDSRSYNSPLHF. CDR3 nucleotides: TGTGCCAGTAGTATCGACAGCCGCTCCTATAATTCACCCCTCCACTTT.

The V call is TRBV5-8, the J call TRBJ2-5, with D tentatively TRBD2 (6 bases). V was pared by 4 bases and J by 1 base, with 17 bases between. Germline V gene sequence: CDR1 SGHTS, CDR2 YDEGEE. This CDR3 has 16 residues. The CDR3: CASSRGLQGVQETQYF. CDR3 in DNA: TGTGCCAGCAGCCGGGGACTCCAGGGAGTCCAAGAGACCCAGTACTTC.

The rearrangement links TRBV20-1 to TRBJ2-5; D gene ambiguous. The last part of the DNA fits TRBJ2-7 better; the J call may be wrong. CDR1 DFQATT and CDR2 SNEGSKA come from the germline V gene (reference sequence). CDR3 length: 11 amino acids. In DNA form, the CDR3 reads TGCAGTGCGAGTTTAGAGTCCGAGCAGTACTTC. Translation: CSASLESEQYF.

This rearrangement joins TRBV19 to TRBJ2-5; 8 bases map to TRBD1. The V and J ends lost 4 bases and 2 bases, in that order; junction bases with no gene match: 12. Germline V lookup: CDR1 LNHDA, CDR2 SQIVND (reference sequence). The CDR3 has 17 amino acids. The DNA of the CDR3 is TGTGCCAGTAGTACCGGACAGGGAGGTGGTAGACAAGAGACCCAGTACTTC. Its protein product is CASSTGQGGGRQETQYF.

A few counts support this clone. The chain links TRBV29-1 to TRBJ1-1; D might be TRBD1 (6 bases). Germline CDR1 is SQVTM and CDR2 is ANQGSEA. The CDR3 length is 14 residues. Deletions cut 6 bases from V and 0 bases from J, with 14 bases between. In DNA form, the CDR3 reads TGCAGCGTCGTGGACAGCCGGATGAACACTGAAGCTTTCTTT. Translated: CSVVDSRMNTEAFF.

The chain couples TRBV13 to TRBJ2-7, with 8 positions matching TRBD2. This CDR3 has 14 residues. The ends lost 5 bases at V and 5 bases at J; junction bases unmatched: 8. Germline assignment: CDR1 PRHDT and CDR2 FYEKMQ (reference sequence). CDR3 loop: CASSETSAGDEQYF. The CDR3 coding sequence is TGTGCCAGCAGCGAGACTAGCGCGGGAGACGAGCAGTACTTC.

The V gene is TRBV2, the J gene TRBJ2-7; D may be TRBD1 (6 bases). This CDR3 is 15 amino acids long. V lost 7 bases and J 5 bases, leaving 21 bases between the germline ends. The germline gives CDR1 SNHLY, CDR2 FYNNEI. The CDR3 protein is CASTFRGVSVDEQYF. CDR3 DNA sequence: TGTGCCAGCACGTTCAGGGGTGTGTCTGTCGACGAGCAGTACTTC.

The V and J genes are TRBV28 and TRBJ2-6; maybe TRBD2 (6 bases). V was pared by 5 bases and J by 1 base, with 9 bases between. The germline V gene encodes CDR1 MDHEN and CDR2 SYDVKM. The CDR3 sequence is 15 residues long. CDR3 region: CASSPGRSGANVLTF. As DNA, the CDR3 is TGTGCCAGCAGTCCAGGGAGGTCTGGGGCCAACGTCCTGACTTTC.

The rearrangement joins TRBV14 to TRBJ2-1, with a tentative D call TRBD1 (5 bases). The CDR3 sequence is 16 residues long. Germline V gene lookup returns CDR1 SGHDN and CDR2 FVKESK. V was trimmed by 1 base and J by 0 bases, leaving 10 bases between them. CDR3 in DNA: TGTGCCAGCAGCCAAGTAGGGGCCAGCTCCTACAATGAGCAGTTCTTC. Its translation: CASSQVGASSYNEQFF.

The chain is built from TRBV5-6 and TRBJ2-1, with TRBD2 identical over 10 bases. The V gene's germline CDR1 is SGHDT and CDR2 YYEEEE. The CDR3 totals 15 residues. V was clipped by 4 bases and J by 13 bases; unmatched bases: 14. The CDR3 spells CASSLDPGLALEQFF. CDR3 DNA sequence: TGTGCCAGCAGCCTGGATCCGGGACTAGCGTTGGAACAGTTCTTC. Full variable domain (remainder filled in from reference TRBV5-6 and TRBJ2-1): DAGVTQSPTHLIKTRGQQVTLRCSPKSGHDTVSWYQQALGQGPQFIFQYYEEEERQRGNFPDRFSGHQFPNYSSELNVNALLLGDSALYLCASSLDPGLALEQFFGPGTRLTVL.